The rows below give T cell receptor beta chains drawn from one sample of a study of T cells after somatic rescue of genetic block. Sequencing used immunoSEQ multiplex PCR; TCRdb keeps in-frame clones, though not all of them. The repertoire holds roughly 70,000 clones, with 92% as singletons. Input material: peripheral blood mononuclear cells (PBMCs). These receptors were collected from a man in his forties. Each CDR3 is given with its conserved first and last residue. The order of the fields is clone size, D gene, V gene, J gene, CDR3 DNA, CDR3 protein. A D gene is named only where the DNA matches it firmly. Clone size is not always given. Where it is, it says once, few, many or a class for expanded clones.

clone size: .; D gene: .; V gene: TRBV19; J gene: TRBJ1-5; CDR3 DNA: TGTGCCAGTAATTCGGGACAAGGCATTAGCAATCAGCCCCAGCATTTT; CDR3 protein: CASNSGQGISNQPQHF
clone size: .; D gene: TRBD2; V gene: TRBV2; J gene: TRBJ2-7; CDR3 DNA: TGTGCCAGCAGTTATTCGCGGGGGTCCTCCTACGAGCAGTACTTC; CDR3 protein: CASSYSRGSSYEQYF
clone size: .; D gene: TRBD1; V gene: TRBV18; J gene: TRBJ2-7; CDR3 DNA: TGTGCCAGCTCACAATCGACAGGGGACAACTCCTACGAGCAGTACTTC; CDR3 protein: CASSQSTGDNSYEQYF
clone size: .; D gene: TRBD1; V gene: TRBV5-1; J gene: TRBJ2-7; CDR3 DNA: TGCGCCAGCAGCTTGGGGGGCAGGGGGCCCTACGAGCAGTACTTC; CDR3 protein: CASSLGGRGPYEQYF
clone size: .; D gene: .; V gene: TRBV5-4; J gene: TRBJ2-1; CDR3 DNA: TGTGCCAGCAGCCGGGACCCTAGCTCCTACAATGAGCAGTTCTTC; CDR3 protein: CASSRDPSSYNEQFF
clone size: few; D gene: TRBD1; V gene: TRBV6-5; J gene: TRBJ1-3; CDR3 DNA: TGTGCCAGCAGGGGACTGGGACAGGGAAACACCATATATTTT; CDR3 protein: CASRGLGQGNTIYF
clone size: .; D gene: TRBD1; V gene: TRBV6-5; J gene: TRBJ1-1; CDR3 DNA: TGTGCCAGCAGCCCCGGGACAGGCACTGAAGCTTTCTTT; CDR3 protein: CASSPGTGTEAFF
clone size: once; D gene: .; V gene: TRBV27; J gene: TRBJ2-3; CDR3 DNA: TGTGCCAGCAGTTTATGGGCAACATCAGATACGCAGTATTTT; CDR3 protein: CASSLWATSDTQYF
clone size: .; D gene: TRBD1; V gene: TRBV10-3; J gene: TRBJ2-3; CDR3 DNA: TGTGCCATCAGTAAGACAGGGGAGGGCACAGATACGCAGTATTTT; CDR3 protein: CAISKTGEGTDTQYF
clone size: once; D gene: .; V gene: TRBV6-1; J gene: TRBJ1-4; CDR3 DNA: TGTGCCAGCAGTGAAGTAGGCACAACTAATGAAAAACTGTTTTTT; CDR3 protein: CASSEVGTTNEKLFF
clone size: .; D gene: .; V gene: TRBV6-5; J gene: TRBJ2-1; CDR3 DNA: TGTGCCACGATAGGACAGACCTCCTACAATGAGCAGTTCTTC; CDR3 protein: CATIGQTSYNEQFF
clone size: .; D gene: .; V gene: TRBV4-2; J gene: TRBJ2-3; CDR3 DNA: TGTGCCAGCAGCCAAGAACAGGGTATTGCTACGCAGTATTTT; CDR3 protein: CASSQEQGIATQYF
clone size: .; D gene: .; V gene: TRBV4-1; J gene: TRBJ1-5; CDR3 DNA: TGCGCCAGCAGCCCGACAGGTCTCAGTCAGCCCCAGCATTTT; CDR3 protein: CASSPTGLSQPQHF
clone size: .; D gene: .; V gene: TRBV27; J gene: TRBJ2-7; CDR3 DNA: TGTGCCAGCAGTCCAAGGGGGTCGTGGATCGGGACCTACGAGCAGTACTTC; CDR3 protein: CASSPRGSWIGTYEQYF
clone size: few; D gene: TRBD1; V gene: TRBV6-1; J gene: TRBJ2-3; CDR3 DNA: TGTGCCAGCAGTGAGGGACAGGGGGCAGATACGCAGTATTTT; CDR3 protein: CASSEGQGADTQYF
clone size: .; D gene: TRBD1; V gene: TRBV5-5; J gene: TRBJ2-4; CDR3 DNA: TGTGCCAGCCAGACAGGGGCCAAAAACATTCAGTACTTC; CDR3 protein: CASQTGAKNIQYF
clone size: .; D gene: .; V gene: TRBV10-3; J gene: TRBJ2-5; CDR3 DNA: TGTGCCATCAGTGGGGGGGAACGGGAGACCCAGTACTTC; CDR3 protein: CAISGGERETQYF
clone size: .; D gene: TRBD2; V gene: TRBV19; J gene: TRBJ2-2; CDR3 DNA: TGTGCCAGTAGTTCCCGGGGGACTAGCGGAGGGAGCTGGGAGCTGTTTTTT; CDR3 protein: CASSSRGTSGGSWELFF
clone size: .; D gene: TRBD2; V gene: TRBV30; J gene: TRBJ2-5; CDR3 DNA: TGTGCCGGGCAGCTTCGGGGGGGATGGGAGACCCAGTACTTC; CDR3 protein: CAGQLRGGWETQYF
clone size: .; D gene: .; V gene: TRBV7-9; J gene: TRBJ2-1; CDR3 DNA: TGTGCCAGCAGCTTAGAGGCCCGTGGGCAGTTCTTC; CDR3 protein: CASSLEARGQFF
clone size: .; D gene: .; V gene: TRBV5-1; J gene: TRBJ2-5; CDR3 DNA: TGCGCCAGCAGCTTGGACACCCCCGGAGCCCAGTACTTC; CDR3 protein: CASSLDTPGAQYF
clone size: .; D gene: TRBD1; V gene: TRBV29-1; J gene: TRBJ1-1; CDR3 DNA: TGCAGCGTCGGAGGACAGGGGAAGACTGAAGCTTTCTTT; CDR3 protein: CSVGGQGKTEAFF
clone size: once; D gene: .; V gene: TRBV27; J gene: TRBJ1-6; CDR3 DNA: TGTGCCAGCAGTTTTGCGGCGAGGGGCTCACCCCTCCACTTT; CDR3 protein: CASSFAARGSPLHF
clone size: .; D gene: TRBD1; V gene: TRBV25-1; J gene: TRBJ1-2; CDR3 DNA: TGTGCCAGCAGACCCAAAGGGGGGACAGGGGTTGGCTACACCTTC; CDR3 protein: CASRPKGGTGVGYTF
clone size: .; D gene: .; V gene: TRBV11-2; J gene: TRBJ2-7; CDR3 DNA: TGTGCCAGCAGCTTGGAAGGTCCCTACGAGCAGTACTTC; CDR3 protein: CASSLEGPYEQYF
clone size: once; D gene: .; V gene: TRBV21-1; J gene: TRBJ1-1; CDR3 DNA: TGTGCCAGCAGCAAAGAGGGTCCGGGCCGCATGAACACTGAAGCTTTCTTT; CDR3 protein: CASSKEGPGRMNTEAFF
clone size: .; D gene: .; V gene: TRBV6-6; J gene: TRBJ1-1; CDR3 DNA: TGTGCCAGCAGTAGCTACGGGGGCGGCACTGAAGCTTTCTTT; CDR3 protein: CASSSYGGGTEAFF
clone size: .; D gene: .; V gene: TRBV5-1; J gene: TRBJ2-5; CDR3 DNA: TGCGCCAGCAGTCTGGACGGGGGCCAAGAGACCCAGTACTTC; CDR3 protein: CASSLDGGQETQYF
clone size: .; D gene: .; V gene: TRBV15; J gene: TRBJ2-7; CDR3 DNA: TGTGCCACCAGCAGAGAAGGAACAGTCTCCTACGAGCAGTACTTC; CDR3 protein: CATSREGTVSYEQYF
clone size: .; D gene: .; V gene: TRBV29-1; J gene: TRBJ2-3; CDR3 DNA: TGCAGCGGGTTCATGGGGGCAACAGATACGCAGTATTTT; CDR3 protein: CSGFMGATDTQYF
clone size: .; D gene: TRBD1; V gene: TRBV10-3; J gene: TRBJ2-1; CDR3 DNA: TGTGCCATCAGTGATACCGGGACAGTGGGAAATGAGCAGTTCTTC; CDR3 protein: CAISDTGTVGNEQFF
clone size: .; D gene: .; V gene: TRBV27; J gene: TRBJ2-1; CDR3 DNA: TGTGCCAGCAGTTGGACCGTAGCGCCCGTACGCTCCTACAATGAGCAGTTCTTC; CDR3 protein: CASSWTVAPVRSYNEQFF
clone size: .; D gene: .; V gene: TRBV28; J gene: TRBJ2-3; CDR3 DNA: TGTGCCAGCAACTCGGGGGGCCAGGCTCACACAGATACGCAGTATTTT; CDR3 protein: CASNSGGQAHTDTQYF
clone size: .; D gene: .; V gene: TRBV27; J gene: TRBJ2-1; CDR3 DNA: TGTGCCAGCAGCCTAGGGAGCTCCTACAATGAGCAGTTCTTC; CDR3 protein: CASSLGSSYNEQFF
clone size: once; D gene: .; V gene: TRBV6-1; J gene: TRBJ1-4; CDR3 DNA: TGTGCCAGCAGTGAAAGGTACAGCCGAAAGGAACTGTTTTTT; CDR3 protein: CASSERYSRKELFF
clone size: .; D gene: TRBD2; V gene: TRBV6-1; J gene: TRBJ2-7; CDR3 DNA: TGTGCCAGCAGTCCCGGACTAGCGGGAGGTTATGAGCAGTACTTC; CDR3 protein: CASSPGLAGGYEQYF
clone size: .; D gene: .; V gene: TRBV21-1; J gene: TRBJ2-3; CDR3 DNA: TGTGCCAGCAGCAACACCAATGGGGGGCTCACAGATACGCAGTATTTT; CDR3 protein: CASSNTNGGLTDTQYF
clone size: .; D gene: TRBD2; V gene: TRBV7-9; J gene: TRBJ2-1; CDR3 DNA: TGTGCCAGCAGCCCGACTAGCGGACCTTACAATGAGCAGTTCTTC; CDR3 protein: CASSPTSGPYNEQFF
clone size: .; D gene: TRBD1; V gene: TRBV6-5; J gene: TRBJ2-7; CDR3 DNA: TGTGCCAGCAGTTACTCGGATTCGGACAGGGGGCAACGGCAGTACTTC; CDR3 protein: CASSYSDSDRGQRQYF
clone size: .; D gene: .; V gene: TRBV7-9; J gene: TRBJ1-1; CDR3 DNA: TGTGCCAGCAGCCCCGTTGGACTGTTGAACACTGAAGCTTTCTTT; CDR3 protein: CASSPVGLLNTEAFF
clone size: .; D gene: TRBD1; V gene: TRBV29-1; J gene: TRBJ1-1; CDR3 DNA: TGCAGCGCTGTGGGGACAGGGTGGACTGAAGCTTTCTTT; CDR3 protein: CSAVGTGWTEAFF
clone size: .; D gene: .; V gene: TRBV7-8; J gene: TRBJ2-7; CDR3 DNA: TGTGCCAGCAGCTTAGCTCAAGGGGTCTCCTACGAGCAGTACTTC; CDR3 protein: CASSLAQGVSYEQYF
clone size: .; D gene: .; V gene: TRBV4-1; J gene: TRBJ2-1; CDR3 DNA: TGCGCCAGCAGCCAAGAAGGAGTTGATTATAATGAGCAGTTCTTC; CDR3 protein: CASSQEGVDYNEQFF
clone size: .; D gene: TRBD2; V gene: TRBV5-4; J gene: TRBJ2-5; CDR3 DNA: TGTGCCAGCAGCTTGGCTCTCGCGGGGGGTGAGACCCAGTACTTC; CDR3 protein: CASSLALAGGETQYF
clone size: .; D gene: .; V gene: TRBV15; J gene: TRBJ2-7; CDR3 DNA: TGTGCCACCAGCAGAGATCAGGACGGGTCGGAGGAGCAGTACTTC; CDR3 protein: CATSRDQDGSEEQYF
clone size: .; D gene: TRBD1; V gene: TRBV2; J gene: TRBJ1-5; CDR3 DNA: TGTGCCAGCAGGAGGGACAGGGGCAATCAGCCCCAGCATTTT; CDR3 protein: CASRRDRGNQPQHF
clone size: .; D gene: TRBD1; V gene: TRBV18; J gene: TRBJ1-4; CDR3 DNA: TGTGCCAGCTCAAAGGACAGGTCACGACCTGAAAAACTGTTTTTT; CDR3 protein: CASSKDRSRPEKLFF
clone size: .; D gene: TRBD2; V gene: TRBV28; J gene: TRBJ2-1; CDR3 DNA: TGTGCCAGCAGTTCCCGGCTACTAGCGGGAGGGGTCAATGAGCAGTTCTTC; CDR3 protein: CASSSRLLAGGVNEQFF
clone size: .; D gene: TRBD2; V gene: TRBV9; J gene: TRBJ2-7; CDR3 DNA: TGTGCCAGCACCGCCGGGACTAGCCTCTCCTACGAGCAGTACTTC; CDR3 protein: CASTAGTSLSYEQYF
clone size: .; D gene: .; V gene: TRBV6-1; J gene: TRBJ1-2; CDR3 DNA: TGTGCCAGCAGTGAGGTGGTGGCAGGGGGCTACACCTTC; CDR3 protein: CASSEVVAGGYTF
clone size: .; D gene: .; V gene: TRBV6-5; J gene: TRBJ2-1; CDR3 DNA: TGTGCCAGCCGCACCCCAGCGGCTCACAATGAGCAGTTCTTC; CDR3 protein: CASRTPAAHNEQFF